This T cell receptor beta chain came from a study of blood T cell repertoires in COVID-19. This table comes from immunoSEQ multiplex PCR, and its TCRdb copy is limited to in-frame clones, with some not included. The data hold approximately 200,000 clones, with roughly 89% observed a single time. This CDR3 contains 14 residues. V dropped 5 bases and J dropped 4 bases, with 11 bases sitting between them. Looked up from germline, CDR1 is SEHNR and CDR2 is FQNEAQ (reference sequence). The chain employs TRBV7-9 and TRBJ2-2; the D gene is possibly TRBD2 (5 bases). The source material was PBMCs or T cells enriched from blood (not recorded which). This clonotype originated in a woman in her thirties or forties with acute COVID-19. This chain's CDR3 is CASSLGGITGELFF. Written as DNA, the CDR3 is TGTGCCAGCAGCCTTGGAGGCATCACCGGGGAGCTGTTTTTT.